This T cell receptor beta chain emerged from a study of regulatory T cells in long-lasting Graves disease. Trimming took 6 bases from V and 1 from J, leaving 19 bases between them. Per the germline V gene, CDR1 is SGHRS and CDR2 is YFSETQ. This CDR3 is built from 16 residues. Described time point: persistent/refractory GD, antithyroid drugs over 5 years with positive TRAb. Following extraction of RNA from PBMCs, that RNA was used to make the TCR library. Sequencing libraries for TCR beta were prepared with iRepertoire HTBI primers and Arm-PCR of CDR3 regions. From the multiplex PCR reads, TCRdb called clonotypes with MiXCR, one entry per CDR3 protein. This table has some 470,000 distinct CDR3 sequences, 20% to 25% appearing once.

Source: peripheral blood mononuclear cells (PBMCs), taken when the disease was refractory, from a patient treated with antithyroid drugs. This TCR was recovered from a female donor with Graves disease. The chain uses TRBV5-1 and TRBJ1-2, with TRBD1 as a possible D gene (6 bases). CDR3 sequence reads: CASTSGQTYLNYGYTF. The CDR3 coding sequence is TGCGCCAGCACCTCGGGACAAACATATCTTAACTATGGCTACACCTTC.